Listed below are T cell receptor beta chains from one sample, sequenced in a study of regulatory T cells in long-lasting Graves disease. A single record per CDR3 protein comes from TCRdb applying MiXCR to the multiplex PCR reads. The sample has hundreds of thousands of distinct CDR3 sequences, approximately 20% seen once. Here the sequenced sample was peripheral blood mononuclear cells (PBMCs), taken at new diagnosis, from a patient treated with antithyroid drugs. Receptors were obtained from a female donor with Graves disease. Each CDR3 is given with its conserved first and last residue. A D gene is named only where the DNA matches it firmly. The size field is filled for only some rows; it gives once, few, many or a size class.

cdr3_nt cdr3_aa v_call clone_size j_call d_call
TGCAGTGCTAGAGACACACACCGGGACAGGGGGTATCAGCCCCAGCATTTT CSARDTHRDRGYQPQHF TRBV20-1 - TRBJ1-5 TRBD1
TGTGCCAGCAGCCCCCCCATGTCCGGGGAGCTGTTTTTT CASSPPMSGELFF TRBV11-2 many TRBJ2-2 -
TGCGCCAGCAGTGACCGGAGGGTCGGCGCTGAAGCTTTCTTT CASSDRRVGAEAFF TRBV10-1 - TRBJ1-1 -
TGTGCCAGCAGTTTAGTCCACACTGAAGCTTTCTTT CASSLVHTEAFF TRBV28 - TRBJ1-1 -
TGTGCCTGGAGTCTCGGAGATCCCGGATTTACAGATACGCAGTATTTT CAWSLGDPGFTDTQYF TRBV30 medium-sized TRBJ2-3 -
TGCAGTGCTAGAAGAGGGGCCGGGACTAGCGGCTACAATGAGCAGTTCTTC CSARRGAGTSGYNEQFF TRBV20-1 many TRBJ2-1 TRBD2
TGTGCCTCTAAGGAGACGGGCAATCAGCCCCAGCATTTT CASKETGNQPQHF TRBV10-3 many TRBJ1-5 -
TGTGCCACCAGTGATTTTGAGGGCGGAGCAGATACGCAGTATTTT CATSDFEGGADTQYF TRBV24-1 many TRBJ2-3 -
TGTGCCAGCAGCTTACTTCTCGTTGGAGGTGAGCAGTTCTTC CASSLLLVGGEQFF TRBV7-9 few TRBJ2-1 -
TGTGCCATCAGTGAGGCTTTAGAGACCCAGTACTTC CAISEALETQYF TRBV10-3 few TRBJ2-5 -
TGTGCCAGCAGTTGGGGCGGGGCTTTGCGGGGCAAGAGGGCCGGGGAGCTGTTTTTT CASSWGGALRGKRAGELFF TRBV28 - TRBJ2-2 -
TGTGCCAGCTCATCTTTAGCCCTAGCGGGAGGGCCGGTGGGGGCCAACGTCCTGACTTTC CASSSLALAGGPVGANVLTF TRBV2 - TRBJ2-6 TRBD2
TGTGCCAGCAGCGTAGACCAGGGTAACTACAATGAGCAGTTCTTC CASSVDQGNYNEQFF TRBV9 few TRBJ2-1 -
TGTGCCAGCAGCCAAGCCGGAGGCCGGGTGGGAGAGCAGTACTTC CASSQAGGRVGEQYF TRBV3-1 many TRBJ2-7 -
TGTGCCAGCAGTTACAGGGGAGAGACCCAGTACTTC CASSYRGETQYF TRBV6-2/TRBV6-3 few TRBJ2-5 -
TGTGCCAGCAGGACGGACCTCGAGCAGTACTTC CASRTDLEQYF TRBV28 many TRBJ2-7 -
TGCAGTGCTATAGGGGGGGCCAACGTCCTGACTTTC CSAIGGANVLTF TRBV20-1 many TRBJ2-6 -
TGCGCCAGCAGTGAGTCGGGCTTACAAGAGACCCAGTACTTC CASSESGLQETQYF TRBV10-2 few TRBJ2-5 -
TGTGCCAGCAGTCGACCGTGGACTAGAGCCGGGGAGCTGTTTTTT CASSRPWTRAGELFF TRBV7-6 many TRBJ2-2 TRBD2
TGTGCCAGCAGTGAAGCACCGCAGGGAGTAGCCAAAAACATTCAGTACTTC CASSEAPQGVAKNIQYF TRBV6-1 many TRBJ2-4 -
TGTGCCAGCAGTCCCCTTACGACTGAAGCTTTCTTT CASSPLTTEAFF TRBV28 - TRBJ1-1 -
TGTGCCAGCAGCTCCGAGCCCCGTCGGTACGAGCAGTACTTC CASSSEPRRYEQYF TRBV12-3/TRBV12-4 many TRBJ2-7 -
TGTGCCAGCAGGGAGGGGGGCTCCTACAATGAGCAGTTCTTC CASREGGSYNEQFF TRBV2 many TRBJ2-1 -
TGTGCCAGCAGCTTACCCCGGGACAGGGTACCTGATTTTAGCAATCAGCCCCAGCATTTT CASSLPRDRVPDFSNQPQHF TRBV11-3 - TRBJ1-5 TRBD1
TGCGCCAGCAGCTGGGGACTAGCGGGGGCACCCCAAGAGACCCAGTACTTC CASSWGLAGAPQETQYF TRBV5-1 - TRBJ2-5 TRBD2
TGTGCCAGCAGCTTGGTAGCGGCTAGCACAGATACGCAGTATTTT CASSLVAASTDTQYF TRBV5-1 many TRBJ2-3 -
TGTGCCAGCAGCGCCGGTGGAGGACCGAACACTGAAGCTTTCTTT CASSAGGGPNTEAFF TRBV7-9 many TRBJ1-1 -
TGTGCCAGCAGCCTCTGGTCTAGCTCCTACGAGCAGTACTTC CASSLWSSSYEQYF TRBV7-2 many TRBJ2-7 -
TGTGCCAGCAGCCAAGATCTGACGGCCGAAGAGACCCAGTACTTC CASSQDLTAEETQYF TRBV3-1 - TRBJ2-5 -
TGTGCCAGCGCCGGCAGAGCCCCCTACAATGAGCAGTTCTTC CASAGRAPYNEQFF TRBV3-1 - TRBJ2-1 -
TGTGCCAGTAGTATGACCGCGCGTCGAGGGGGTTCACCCCTCCACTTT CASSMTARRGGSPLHF TRBV19 few TRBJ1-6 -
TGTGCCAGCAGTTTCGCGGGACCTTCCTACGAGCAGTACTTC CASSFAGPSYEQYF TRBV27 many TRBJ2-7 -
TGTGCCAGCACCCAACGGCGGCTAGCGGGAGGAGATACCGGGGAGCTGTTTTTT CASTQRRLAGGDTGELFF TRBV7-9 - TRBJ2-2 TRBD2
TGTGCCAGCAGTTACGAGGTTCTGGATAGCTACACCTTC CASSYEVLDSYTF TRBV6-5 - TRBJ1-2 -
TGTGCGGCTAGTGGGGAAAACTATGGCTACACCTTC CAASGENYGYTF TRBV7-9 many TRBJ1-2 -
TGTGCCAGCAGCTTATTGGGGGAAGGCTACACCTTC CASSLLGEGYTF TRBV11-2 many TRBJ1-2 -
TGTGCCAGCTCACCACTCCCCGGGAACGATGAGCAGTTCTTC CASSPLPGNDEQFF TRBV18 many TRBJ2-1 -
TGTGCCACCAGGGGAACAAACACCGGGGAGCTGTTTTTT CATRGTNTGELFF TRBV24-1 - TRBJ2-2 -
TGTGCCAGCAGCTCACGACAGGTTCTTAAGAATAATTCACCCCTCCACTTT CASSSRQVLKNNSPLHF TRBV7-6 few TRBJ1-6 -
TGTGCCAGCAGCTTAACGGGGGACGGGGCACTCTACAATGAGCAGTTCTTC CASSLTGDGALYNEQFF TRBV5-4 few TRBJ2-1 -
TGTGCCAACAGGGTCACAGGGGCTTCACCCTACGAGCAGTACTTC CANRVTGASPYEQYF TRBV27 many TRBJ2-7 TRBD1
TGCAGCGTCACTAGCGGAGGGGGGAATGAGCAGTTCTTC CSVTSGGGNEQFF TRBV29-1 many TRBJ2-1 TRBD2
TGTGCCAGCAGTTCAAAACTAGCGGGGTTCCAAGAGACCCAGTACTTC CASSSKLAGFQETQYF TRBV27 many TRBJ2-5 TRBD2
TGTGCCAGCAGCCGGGGGACTAGCGCGCACAATGAGCAGTTCTTC CASSRGTSAHNEQFF TRBV11-2 few TRBJ2-1 TRBD2
TGTGCCAGCAGCGGGACTATTAAAGAGACCCAGTACTTC CASSGTIKETQYF TRBV9 many TRBJ2-5 -
TGTGCCAGCAGCCCGCAAGATCTCGGACTAGCGGGACCCTACGAGCAGTACTTC CASSPQDLGLAGPYEQYF TRBV3-1 many TRBJ2-7 TRBD2
TGTGCCAGCAGCGTAGGAACTAGCGAAAACTACGAGCAGTACTTC CASSVGTSENYEQYF TRBV9 many TRBJ2-7 TRBD2
TGTGCCAGCAGCTTAGTAACAGGAAACACTGAAGCTTTCTTT CASSLVTGNTEAFF TRBV7-9 few TRBJ1-1 -
TGTGCCAGCAGCTCTTCGGGACAGCGTAACACTGAAGCTTTCTTT CASSSSGQRNTEAFF TRBV7-9 few TRBJ1-1 TRBD1
TGCAGTGCTAGATCCCGCGCTCGGACCTACGAGCAGTACTTC CSARSRARTYEQYF TRBV20-1 many TRBJ2-7 -
TGTGCCAGCAGCCAAGTCTCCCTCCGACAGGGAGACCATGGCTACACCTTC CASSQVSLRQGDHGYTF TRBV3-1 - TRBJ1-2 TRBD1
TGTGCCAGCAGCCAAGCGGGCGGGAGGTCTCAGTACTTC CASSQAGGRSQYF TRBV3-1 few TRBJ2-7 TRBD2
TGTGCCAGCAGCCCGGTGGGGGGGGCCCTGAACACCGGGGAGCTGTTTTTT CASSPVGGALNTGELFF TRBV11-3 - TRBJ2-2 -
TGTGCCAGCAGTTTACAATTGGGCGGGAGTGGCACCGGGGAGCTGTTTTTT CASSLQLGGSGTGELFF TRBV12-3/TRBV12-4 many TRBJ2-2 TRBD2